This record covers a single TCR beta chain. Its antigen is as yet unknown. The library came from three nested PCR rounds adapted from ARM-PCR protocols. MiXCR, applied by TCRdb to the multiplex PCR reads, yields one record per CDR3 protein. Of 90,000 to 100,000 distinct CDR3 sequences in the sample, 80% are singletons; the top ten hold less than 40%. This sample's RNA came from whole unsorted tissue. Distant lung tissue was collected more than 3 cm away from the tumor edge. Germline assignment: CDR1 PRHDT and CDR2 FYEKMQ (reference sequence). Trimming pared 3 bases from V and 9 bases from J, leaving 12 bases between. The CDR3 runs 12 residues. These data originate in a study of tumor and adjacent non-tumor tissue in lung cancer. Findings of the study overall: Tumor tissue had significantly higher TCR diversity than normal lung. Top 100 clones took a larger repertoire share in normal lung.

This rearrangement joins TRBV13 to TRBJ2-7; D is perhaps TRBD2 (6 bases). The clonotype comes from a man between 60 and 70 years old with small cell lung cancer. The source material was distant non-tumor lung tissue. This chain's CDR3 is CASSFVGGVQYF. In DNA, the CDR3 is TGTGCCAGCAGCTTCGTGGGAGGCGTGCAGTACTTC.